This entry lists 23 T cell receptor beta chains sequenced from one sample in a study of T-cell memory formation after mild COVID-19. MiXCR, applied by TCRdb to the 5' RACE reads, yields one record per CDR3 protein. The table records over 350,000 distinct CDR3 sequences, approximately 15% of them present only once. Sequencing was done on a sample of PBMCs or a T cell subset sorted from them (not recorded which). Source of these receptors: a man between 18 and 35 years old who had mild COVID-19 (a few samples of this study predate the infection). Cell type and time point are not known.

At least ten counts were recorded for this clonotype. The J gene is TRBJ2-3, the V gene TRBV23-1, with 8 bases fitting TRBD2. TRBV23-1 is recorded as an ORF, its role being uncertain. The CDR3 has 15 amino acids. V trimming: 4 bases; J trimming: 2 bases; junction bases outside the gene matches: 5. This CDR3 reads CASSPGGVNTDTQYF. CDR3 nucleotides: TGCGCCAGCAGTCCGGGAGGGGTAAACACAGATACGCAGTATTTT.

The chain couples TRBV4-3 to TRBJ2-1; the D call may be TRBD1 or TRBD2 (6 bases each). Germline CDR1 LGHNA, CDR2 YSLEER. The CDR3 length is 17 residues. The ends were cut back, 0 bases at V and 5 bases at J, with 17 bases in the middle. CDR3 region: CASSQDSGLGANNEQFF. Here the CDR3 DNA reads TGCGCCAGCAGCCAAGATTCGGGACTGGGGGCCAACAATGAGCAGTTCTTC.

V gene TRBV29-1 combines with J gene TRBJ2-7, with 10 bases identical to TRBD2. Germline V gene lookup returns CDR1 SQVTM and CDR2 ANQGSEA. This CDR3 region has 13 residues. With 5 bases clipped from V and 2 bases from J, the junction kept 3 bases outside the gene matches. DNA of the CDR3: TGCAGCGTTAGTGGACTAGCGGCCTACGAGCAGTACTTC. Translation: CSVSGLAAYEQYF.

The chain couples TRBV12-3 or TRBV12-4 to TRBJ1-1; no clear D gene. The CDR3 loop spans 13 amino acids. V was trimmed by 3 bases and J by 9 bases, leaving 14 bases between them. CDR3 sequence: CASSFRRVGKAFF. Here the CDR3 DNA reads TGTGCCAGCAGTTTTCGGAGGGTGGGAAAAGCTTTCTTT.

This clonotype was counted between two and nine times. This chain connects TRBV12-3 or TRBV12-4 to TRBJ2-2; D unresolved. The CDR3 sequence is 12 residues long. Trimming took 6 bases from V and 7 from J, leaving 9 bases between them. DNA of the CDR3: TGTGCCAGCAGCCGGGTTGGCGGGGAGCTGTTTTTT. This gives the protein CASSRVGGELFF.

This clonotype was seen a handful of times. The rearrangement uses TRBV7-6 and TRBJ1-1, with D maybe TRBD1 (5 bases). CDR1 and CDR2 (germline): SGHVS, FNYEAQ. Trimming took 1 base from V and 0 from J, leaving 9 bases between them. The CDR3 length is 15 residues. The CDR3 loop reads CASSLGGPLNTEAFF. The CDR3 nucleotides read TGTGCCAGCAGCTTAGGGGGACCTTTGAACACTGAAGCTTTCTTT.

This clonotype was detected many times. The DNA for the CDR3 is TGTGCCAGCAGCTCCGGGTTTAGCAATCAGCCCCAGCATTTT. Amino acids: CASSSGFSNQPQHF. This chain joins TRBV7-2 and TRBJ1-5; D is unresolved. The germline V gene has CDR1 SGHTA and CDR2 FQGNSA. V was clipped by 4 bases and J by 0 bases, with 7 bases between them. There are 14 residues in the CDR3.

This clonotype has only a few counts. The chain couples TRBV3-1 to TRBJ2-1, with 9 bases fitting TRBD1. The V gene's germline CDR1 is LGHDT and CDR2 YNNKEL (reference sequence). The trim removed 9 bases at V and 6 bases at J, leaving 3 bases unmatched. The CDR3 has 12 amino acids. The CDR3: CASGQGPNEQFF. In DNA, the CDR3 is TGTGCCAGTGGACAGGGGCCCAATGAGCAGTTCTTC.

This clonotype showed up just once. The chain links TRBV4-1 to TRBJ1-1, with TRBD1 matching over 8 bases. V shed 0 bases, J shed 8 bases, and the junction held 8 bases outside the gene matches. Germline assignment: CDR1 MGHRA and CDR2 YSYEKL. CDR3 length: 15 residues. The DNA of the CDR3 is TGCGCCAGCAGCCAAGATTATCAGGGGGCGGGGGAAGCTTTCTTT. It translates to CASSQDYQGAGEAFF.

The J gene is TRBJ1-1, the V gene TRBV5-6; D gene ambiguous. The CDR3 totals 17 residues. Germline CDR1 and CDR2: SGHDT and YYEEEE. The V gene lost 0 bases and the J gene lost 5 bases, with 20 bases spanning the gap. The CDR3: CASSLDWNRGVMTEAFF. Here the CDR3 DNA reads TGTGCCAGCAGCTTGGACTGGAATAGAGGAGTCATGACTGAAGCTTTCTTT.

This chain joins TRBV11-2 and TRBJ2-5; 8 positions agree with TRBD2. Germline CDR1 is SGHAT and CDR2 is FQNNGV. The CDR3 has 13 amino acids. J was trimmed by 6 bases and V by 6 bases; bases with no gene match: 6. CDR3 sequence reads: CASRTGGGKTQYF. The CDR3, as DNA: TGTGCCAGCAGAACCGGGGGGGGGAAGACCCAGTACTTC. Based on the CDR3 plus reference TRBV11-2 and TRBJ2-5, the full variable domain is EAGVAQSPRYKIIEKRQSVAFWCNPISGHATLYWYQQILGQGPKLLIQFQNNGVVDDSQLPKDRFSAERLKGVDSTLKIQPAKLEDSAVYLCASRTGGGKTQYFGPGTRLLVL.

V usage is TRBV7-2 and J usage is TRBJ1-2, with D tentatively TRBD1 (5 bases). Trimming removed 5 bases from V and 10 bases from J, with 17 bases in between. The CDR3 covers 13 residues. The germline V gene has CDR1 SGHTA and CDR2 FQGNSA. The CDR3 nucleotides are TGTGCCAGCAGCCCCAACTCAGGCGGACACTACACCTTC. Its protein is CASSPNSGGHYTF.

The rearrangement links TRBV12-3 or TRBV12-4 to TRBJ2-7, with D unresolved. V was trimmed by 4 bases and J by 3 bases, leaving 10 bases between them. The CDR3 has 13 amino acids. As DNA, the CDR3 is TGTGCCAGCAGTTCCTGGGGTGTCTACGAGCAGTACGTC. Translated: CASSSWGVYEQYV.

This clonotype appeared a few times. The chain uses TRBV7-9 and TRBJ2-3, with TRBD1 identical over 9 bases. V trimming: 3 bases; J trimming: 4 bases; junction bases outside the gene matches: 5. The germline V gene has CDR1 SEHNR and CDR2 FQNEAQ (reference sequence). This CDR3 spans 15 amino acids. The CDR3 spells CASSFRDRDADTQYF. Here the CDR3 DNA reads TGTGCCAGCAGCTTCCGGGACAGGGACGCAGATACGCAGTATTTT.

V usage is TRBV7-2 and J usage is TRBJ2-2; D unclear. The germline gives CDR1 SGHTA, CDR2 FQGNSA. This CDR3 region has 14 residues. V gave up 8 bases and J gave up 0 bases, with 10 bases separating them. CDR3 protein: CASLRTANTGELFF. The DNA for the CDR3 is TGTGCCAGCTTAAGGACGGCGAACACCGGGGAGCTGTTTTTT.

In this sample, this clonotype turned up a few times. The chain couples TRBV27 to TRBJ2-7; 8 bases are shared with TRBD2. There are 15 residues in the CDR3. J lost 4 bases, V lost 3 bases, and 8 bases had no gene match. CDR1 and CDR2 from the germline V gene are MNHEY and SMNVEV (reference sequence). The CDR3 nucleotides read TGTGCCAGCAGTTTCTCCGGGGGGGTGCCTTACGAGCAGTACTTC. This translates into CASSFSGGVPYEQYF.

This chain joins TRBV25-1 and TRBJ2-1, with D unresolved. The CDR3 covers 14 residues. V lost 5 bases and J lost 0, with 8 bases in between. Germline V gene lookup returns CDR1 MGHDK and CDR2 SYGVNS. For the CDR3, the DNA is TGTGCCAGCAGTACCGTTTACTCCTACAATGAGCAGTTCTTC. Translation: CASSTVYSYNEQFF.

The CDR3 here is CAISRQQIPQVTDTQYF. CDR3 bases: TGTGCCATCAGCAGACAACAGATTCCGCAAGTCACAGATACGCAGTATTTT. This chain uses TRBV10-3 with TRBJ2-3; D remains ambiguous. CDR1 is ENHRY, CDR2 SYGVKD, per germline. V lost 6 bases and J 2 bases, leaving 21 bases between the germline ends. The CDR3 contains 17 residues.

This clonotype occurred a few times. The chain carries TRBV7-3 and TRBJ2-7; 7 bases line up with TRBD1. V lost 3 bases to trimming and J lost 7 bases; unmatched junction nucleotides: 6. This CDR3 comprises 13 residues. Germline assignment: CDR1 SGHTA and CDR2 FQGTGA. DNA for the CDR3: TGTGCCAGCAGCTTGCGGACAGGTGGGGAGCAGTACTTC. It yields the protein CASSLRTGGEQYF. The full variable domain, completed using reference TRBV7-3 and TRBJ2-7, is GAGVSQTPSNKVTEKGKYVELRCDPISGHTALYWYRQSLGQGPEFLIYFQGTGAADDSGLPNDRFFAVRPEGSVSTLKIQRTERGDSAVYLCASSLRTGGEQYFGPGTRLTVT.

The CDR3 here is CATSDPGTGLINEQFF. As DNA, the CDR3 is TGTGCCACCAGTGACCCCGGGACAGGGCTCATCAATGAGCAGTTCTTC. The J gene is TRBJ2-1, the V gene TRBV24-1, with TRBD1 matching over 9 bases. CDR1 and CDR2 (germline): KGHDR, SFDVKD. The V gene end was trimmed by 4 bases and the J gene end by 6 bases; junction bases not matched to a gene: 9. The CDR3 consists of 16 residues.

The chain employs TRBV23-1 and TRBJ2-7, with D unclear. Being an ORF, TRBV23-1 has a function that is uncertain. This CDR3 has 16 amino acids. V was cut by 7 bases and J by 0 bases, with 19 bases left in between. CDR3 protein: CASISVDTRFSYEQYF. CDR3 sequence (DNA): TGCGCCAGCATATCTGTCGACACGCGCTTCTCCTACGAGCAGTACTTC.

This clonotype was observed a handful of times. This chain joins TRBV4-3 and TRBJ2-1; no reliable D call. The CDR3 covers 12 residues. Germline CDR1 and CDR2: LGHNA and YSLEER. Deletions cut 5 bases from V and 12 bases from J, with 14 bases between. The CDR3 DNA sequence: TGCGCCAGCAGCAACGGGCAGTTAGGGCAGTTCTTC. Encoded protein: CASSNGQLGQFF.

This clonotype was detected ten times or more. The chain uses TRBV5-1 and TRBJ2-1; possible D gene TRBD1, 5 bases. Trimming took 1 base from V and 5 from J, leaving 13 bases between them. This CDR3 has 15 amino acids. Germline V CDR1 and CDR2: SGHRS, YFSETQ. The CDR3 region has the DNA TGCGCCAGCAGCTTGACAGGCGACCCTAACAATGAGCAGTTCTTC. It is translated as CASSLTGDPNNEQFF.